A single sample gave rise to the 23 T cell receptor beta chains below, sequenced in a study of control samples from healthy donors and cancer patients. Repertoires were generated with immunoSEQ multiplex PCR, while TCRdb's copy carries only in-frame clones and drops some. The sample comprises about 190,000 clones, around 90% of which are singletons, and about 1.7% rests with the top ten. The sample comprised blood. Receptors originate from a man aged 25 to 45 in good health.

The chain is built from TRBV7-3 and TRBJ2-1, with D possibly matching TRBD1 (6 bases). V was cut by 5 bases and J by 0 bases, with 17 bases left in between. CDR1 and CDR2 (germline): SGHTA, FQGTGA. The CDR3 runs 17 residues. CDR3 residues: CASSQGHVSSSYNEQFF. CDR3 nucleotide sequence: TGTGCCAGCAGCCAGGGACACGTTTCAAGCTCCTACAATGAGCAGTTCTTC. Looking up the rest from reference TRBV7-3 and TRBJ2-1 gives the full variable domain: GAGVSQTPSNKVTEKGKYVELRCDPISGHTALYWYRQSLGQGPEFLIYFQGTGAADDSGLPNDRFFAVRPEGSVSTLKIQRTERGDSAVYLCASSQGHVSSSYNEQFFGPGTRLTVL.

This clone was seen only once. The chain carries TRBV5-3 and TRBJ2-7, with D unclear. TRBV5-3 has ORF status, its function being uncertain. Trimming pared 5 bases from V and 2 bases from J, leaving 5 bases between. The CDR3 extends over 11 amino acids. CDR3 DNA sequence: TGTGCCAGAAGAGCCCCCTACGAGCAGTACTTC. Protein product: CARRAPYEQYF.

The J gene is TRBJ2-3, the V gene TRBV6-5; 10 bases line up with TRBD1. Germline CDR1 is MNHEY and CDR2 is SVGAGI. The J segment lost 4 bases and the V segment lost 6 bases, leaving 4 bases of the junction unmatched. This CDR3 has 14 residues. In DNA form, the CDR3 reads TGTGCCAGCAGCCGGACAGGGGGGGCAGATACGCAGTATTTT. As protein: CASSRTGGADTQYF.

The CDR3 nucleotides are TGTGCCAGCGAATCTCCAGGTAGGGCCAATGAGCAGTTCTTC. Protein sequence: CASESPGRANEQFF. V and J are TRBV6-5 and TRBJ2-1; D gene unclear. The CDR3 loop spans 14 amino acids. Germline lookup yields CDR1 MNHEY and CDR2 SVGAGI. The V end lost 8 bases, the J end lost 6 bases, and 17 bases lay between the germline ends.

The sample holds many counts of this clone. This sequence joins TRBV28 and TRBJ1-2, with 7 bases matching TRBD1. The CDR3 is made up of 14 amino acids. Germline V gene data show CDR1 as MDHEN and CDR2 as SYDVKM. V trimming: 5 bases; J trimming: 8 bases; junction bases outside the gene matches: 11. CDR3 amino acids: CASSIRDSLGGYTF. The CDR3 coding sequence is TGTGCCAGCAGTATCCGGGACAGTCTAGGAGGCTACACCTTC.

The rearrangement joins TRBV29-1 to TRBJ1-1, with 7 bases identical to TRBD1. This CDR3 has 15 residues. CDR1 SQVTM and CDR2 ANQGSEA come from the germline V gene. After removal of 5 bases from V and 0 bases from J, the junction contained 9 bases not matched to a gene. The CDR3 coding sequence is TGCAGCGTTAAGTTCCCGACAGGGCTGAACACTGAAGCTTTCTTT. It is translated as CSVKFPTGLNTEAFF.

The chain couples TRBV6-5 to TRBJ2-1; 9 positions agree with TRBD2. Per germline, CDR1 MNHEY and CDR2 SVGAGI. Unmatched junction bases numbered 3, after V lost 0 bases and J lost 9 bases. The length of the CDR3 is 14 residues. The chain's CDR3 is CASSYSLRGGEQFF. In nucleotides, the CDR3 is TGTGCCAGCAGTTACTCTTTGCGGGGGGGTGAGCAGTTCTTC.

The chain is built from TRBV7-2 and TRBJ2-3; D may correspond to TRBD1 or TRBD2 (5 bases each). The CDR3 runs to 13 residues. V lost 3 bases and J 6 bases, leaving 10 bases between the germline ends. CDR1 and CDR2 from the germline V gene are SGHTA and FQGNSA. CDR3 region: CASSFRGVDTQYF. CDR3 in DNA: TGTGCCAGCAGCTTTAGGGGAGTGGATACGCAGTATTTT.

This sequence joins TRBV25-1 and TRBJ1-2; 10 nucleotides agree with TRBD1. The germline V gene encodes CDR1 MGHDK and CDR2 SYGVNS. This CDR3 has 15 residues. After removal of 2 bases from V and 3 bases from J, the junction contained 3 bases not matched to a gene. This CDR3 reads CASSEPGQGDYGYTF. Here the CDR3 DNA reads TGTGCCAGCAGTGAACCCGGACAGGGGGACTATGGCTACACCTTC.

This clone has a single count. The chain employs TRBV5-1 and TRBJ1-2, with a possible D match to TRBD1 (5 bases). The CDR3 extends over 13 amino acids. V shed 1 base and J shed 8 bases, with 12 bases lying between them. Looked up from germline, CDR1 is SGHRS and CDR2 is YFSETQ. The CDR3 here is CASSLWGSEGYTF. The CDR3, as DNA: TGCGCCAGCAGCTTGTGGGGCAGTGAGGGCTACACCTTC.

V and J are TRBV5-1 and TRBJ1-2; TRBD1 might be the D (6 bases). The length of the CDR3 is 15 residues. The germline gives CDR1 SGHRS, CDR2 YFSETQ. The germline V and J ends were trimmed by 0 bases and 9 bases, with 18 bases remaining between them. CDR3: CASSLETGPHVSYTF. CDR3 coding DNA: TGCGCCAGCAGCTTGGAGACAGGTCCCCATGTTAGCTACACCTTC. The variable domain in full, completed from reference TRBV5-1 and TRBJ1-2, reads KAGVTQTPRYLIKTRGQQVTLSCSPISGHRSVSWYQQTPGQGLQFLFEYFSETQRNKGNFPGRFSGRQFSNSRSEMNVSTLELGDSALYLCASSLETGPHVSYTFGSGTRLTVV.

CDR3 nucleotide sequence: TGTGCCAGTAGCGCCGGGTCTCGCTACACCTTC. This codes for CASSAGSRYTF. The chain recombines TRBV19 with TRBJ1-2; the D is unclear. Trimming shortened V by 6 bases and J by 9 bases, and 11 bases separated the two germline ends. The length of the CDR3 is 11 residues. CDR1 and CDR2 (germline): LNHDA, SQIVND (reference sequence).

The J gene is TRBJ2-7, the V gene TRBV11-2; 10 bases match TRBD2. The DNA end is more similar to TRBJ2-1, so the J call may be wrong. This CDR3 comprises 13 residues. Germline CDR1 reads SGHAT; CDR2 reads FQNNGV. CDR3: CATEGSGGGKQFF. CDR3 nucleotides: TGTGCCACCGAGGGAAGCGGGGGGGGCAAGCAGTTCTTC.

This chain links TRBV24-1 with TRBJ2-3; 10 nucleotides agree with TRBD2. The CDR3 runs to 14 residues. Looked up from germline, CDR1 is KGHDR and CDR2 is SFDVKD. V was pared by 6 bases and J by 4 bases, with 3 bases of the junction left unmatched. CDR3 coding DNA: TGTGCCACCAGTCGTAGCGGGGGGCCAGATACGCAGTATTTT. This translates into CATSRSGGPDTQYF.

The chain combines TRBV29-1 with TRBJ1-2; 7 nucleotides line up with TRBD1. Germline CDR1 and CDR2: SQVTM and ANQGSEA. There are 14 residues in the CDR3. V lost 5 bases and J lost 4; bases outside the gene matches: 10. CDR3 sequence (DNA): TGCAGCGTTCCCAGGGGGGGAGGCAGCTATGGCTACACCTTC. This codes for CSVPRGGGSYGYTF.

The chain recombines TRBV7-9 with TRBJ1-2, with 9 bases that match TRBD1. CDR1 is SEHNR, CDR2 FQNEAQ, per germline (reference sequence). The V and J ends lost 7 bases and 2 bases, in that order; junction bases with no gene match: 8. The CDR3 contains 15 residues. The CDR3 sequence: CASNLPTGGNYGYTF. In nucleotides, the CDR3 is TGTGCCAGCAACCTACCGACAGGGGGGAACTATGGCTACACCTTC. The full variable domain, its missing parts supplied by reference TRBV7-9 and TRBJ1-2, is DTGVSQNPRHKITKRGQNVTFRCDPISEHNRLYWYRQTLGQGPEFLTYFQNEAQLEKSRLLSDRFSAERPKGSFSTLEIQRTEQGDSAMYLCASNLPTGGNYGYTFGSGTRLTVV.

V is TRBV11-3 and J is TRBJ2-5, with D possibly matching TRBD1 (6 bases). The DNA end favors TRBJ2-7, so the J call may be wrong. Germline CDR1 SGHNT, CDR2 YENEEA. CDR3 length: 14 amino acids. Here the CDR3 reads CASRFPGQPYEQYF. For the CDR3, the DNA is TGTGCCAGCAGATTTCCGGGACAACCCTACGAGCAGTACTTC.

V usage is TRBV6-5 and J usage is TRBJ2-3, with a tentative D call TRBD2 (6 bases). The germline V gene encodes CDR1 MNHEY and CDR2 SVGAGI. The CDR3 is 13 amino acids. V lost 7 bases, J lost 8 bases, and 16 bases lay in between. The CDR3 DNA is TGTGCCAGCACCGGATGGGAGGACGGTACGCAGTATTTT. It codes for CASTGWEDGTQYF.

The chain is built from TRBV7-6 and TRBJ1-5; no definite D call. The germline gives CDR1 SGHVS, CDR2 FNYEAQ. Trimming took 6 bases from V and 3 from J, leaving 3 bases between them. The CDR3 has 11 amino acids. The CDR3 nucleotides read TGTGCCAGCAGTCTCAATCAGCCCCAGCATTTT. Protein sequence: CASSLNQPQHF.

CDR3 sequence (DNA): TGCGCCAGCAGCCAAGATGGACTGGGAAACCCTGAAGCTTTCTTT. Its protein product is CASSQDGLGNPEAFF. The V and J genes are TRBV4-1 and TRBJ1-1; D is uncertain. The germline V and J ends were trimmed by 0 bases and 6 bases, with 14 bases remaining between them. CDR3 length equals 15 residues. Germline V gives CDR1 MGHRA, CDR2 YSYEKL.

The chain employs TRBV7-9 and TRBJ1-3; D unresolved. Germline CDR1 SEHNR, CDR2 FQNEAQ (reference sequence). The V gene lost 5 bases and the J gene lost 0 bases, with 11 bases spanning the gap. The CDR3 is 15 residues long. This chain's CDR3 is CASSLRLLSGNTIYF. The CDR3 coding sequence is TGTGCCAGCAGCCTGAGACTACTCTCTGGAAACACCATATATTTT. Full variable domain (outside the CDR3, taken from reference TRBV7-9 and TRBJ1-3): DTGVSQNPRHKITKRGQNVTFRCDPISEHNRLYWYRQTLGQGPEFLTYFQNEAQLEKSRLLSDRFSAERPKGSFSTLEIQRTEQGDSAMYLCASSLRLLSGNTIYFGEGSWLTVV.

This clone appeared once. The chain combines TRBV5-5 with TRBJ1-1; D gene uncertain. Germline CDR1 reads SGHKS; CDR2 reads YYEKEE (reference sequence). Trimming cost V 0 bases and J 0 bases, with 9 bases left between them. The CDR3 has 15 amino acids. In nucleotides, the CDR3 is TGTGCCAGCAGCTTGGAGTCGGCGGTGAACACTGAAGCTTTCTTT. This gives the protein CASSLESAVNTEAFF.

The chain is built from TRBV5-1 and TRBJ2-7; TRBD1 aligns across 8 bases. Germline loops: CDR1 SGHRS, CDR2 YFSETQ. V was pared by 0 bases and J by 5 bases, with 4 bases of the junction left unmatched. The CDR3 runs 14 residues. Here the CDR3 DNA reads TGCGCCAGCAGCTTGGTGGCAGGGGGCAACGAGCAGTACTTC. The encoded protein is CASSLVAGGNEQYF.